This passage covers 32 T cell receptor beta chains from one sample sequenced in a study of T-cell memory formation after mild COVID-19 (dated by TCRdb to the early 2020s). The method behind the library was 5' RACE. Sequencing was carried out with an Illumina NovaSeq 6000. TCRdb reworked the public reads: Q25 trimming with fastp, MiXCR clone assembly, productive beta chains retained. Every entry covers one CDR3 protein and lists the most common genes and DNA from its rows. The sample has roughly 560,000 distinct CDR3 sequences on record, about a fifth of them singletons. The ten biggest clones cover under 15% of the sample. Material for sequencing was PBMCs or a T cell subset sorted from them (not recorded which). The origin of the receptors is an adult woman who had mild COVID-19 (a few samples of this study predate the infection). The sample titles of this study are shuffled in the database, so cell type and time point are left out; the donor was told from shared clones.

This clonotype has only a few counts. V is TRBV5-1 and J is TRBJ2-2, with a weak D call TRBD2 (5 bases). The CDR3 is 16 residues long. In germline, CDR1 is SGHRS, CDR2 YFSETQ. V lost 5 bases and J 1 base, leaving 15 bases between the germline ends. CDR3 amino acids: CASRGTAGGNTGELFF. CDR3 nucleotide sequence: TGCGCCAGCAGGGGAACGGCGGGCGGGAACACCGGGGAGCTGTTTTTT.

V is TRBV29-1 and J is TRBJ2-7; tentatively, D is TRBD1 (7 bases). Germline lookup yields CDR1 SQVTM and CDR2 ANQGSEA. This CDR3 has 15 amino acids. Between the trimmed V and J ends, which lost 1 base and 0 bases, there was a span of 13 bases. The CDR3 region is CSVEVRGQSSYEQYF. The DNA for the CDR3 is TGCAGCGTTGAAGTGCGGGGACAGAGCTCCTACGAGCAGTACTTC.

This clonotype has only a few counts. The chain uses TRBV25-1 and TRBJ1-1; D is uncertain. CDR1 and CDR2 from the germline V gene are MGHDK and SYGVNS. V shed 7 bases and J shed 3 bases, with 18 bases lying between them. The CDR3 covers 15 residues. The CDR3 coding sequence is TGTGCCAGCACCGAAAGTAGTCAGGCAGACACTGAAGCTTTCTTT. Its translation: CASTESSQADTEAFF. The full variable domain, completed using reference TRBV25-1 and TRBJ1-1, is EADIYQTPRYLVIGTGKKITLECSQTMGHDKMYWYQQDPGMELHLIHYSYGVNSTEKGDLSSESTVSRIRTEHFPLTLESARPSHTSQYLCASTESSQADTEAFFGQGTRLTVV.

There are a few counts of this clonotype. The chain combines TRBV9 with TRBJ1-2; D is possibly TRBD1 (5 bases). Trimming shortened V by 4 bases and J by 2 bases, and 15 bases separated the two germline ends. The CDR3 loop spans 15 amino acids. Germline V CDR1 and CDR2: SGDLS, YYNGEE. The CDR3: CASSLQHDRNYGYTF. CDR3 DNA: TGTGCCAGCAGCTTACAACACGACAGAAACTATGGCTACACCTTC.

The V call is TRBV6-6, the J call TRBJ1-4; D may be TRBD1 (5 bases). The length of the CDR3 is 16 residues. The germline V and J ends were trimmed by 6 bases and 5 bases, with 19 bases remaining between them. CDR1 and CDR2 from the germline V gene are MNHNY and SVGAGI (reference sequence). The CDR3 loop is CASSLIGDLGNEKLFF. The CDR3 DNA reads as TGTGCCAGCAGCCTTATTGGGGACTTGGGGAATGAAAAACTGTTTTTT.

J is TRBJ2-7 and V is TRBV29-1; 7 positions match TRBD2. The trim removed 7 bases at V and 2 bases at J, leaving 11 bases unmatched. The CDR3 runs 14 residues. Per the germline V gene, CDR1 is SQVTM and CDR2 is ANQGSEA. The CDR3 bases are TGCAGCGCCGCGGGGGATCGGCCGACCTACGAGCAGTACTTC. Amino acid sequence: CSAAGDRPTYEQYF.

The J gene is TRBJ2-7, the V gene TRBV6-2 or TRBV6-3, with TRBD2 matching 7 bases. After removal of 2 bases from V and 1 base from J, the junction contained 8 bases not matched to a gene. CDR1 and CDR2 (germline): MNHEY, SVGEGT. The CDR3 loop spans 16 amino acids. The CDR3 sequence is CASSYGAGAYSYEQYF. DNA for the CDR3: TGTGCCAGCAGTTACGGGGCGGGAGCCTATTCCTACGAGCAGTACTTC.

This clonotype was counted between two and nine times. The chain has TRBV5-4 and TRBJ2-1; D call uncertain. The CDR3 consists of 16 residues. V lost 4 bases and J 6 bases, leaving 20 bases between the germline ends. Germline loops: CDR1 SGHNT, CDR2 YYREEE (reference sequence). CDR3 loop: CASSRVAEPRINEQFF. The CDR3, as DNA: TGTGCCAGCAGCCGAGTAGCCGAGCCGCGGATCAATGAGCAGTTCTTC.

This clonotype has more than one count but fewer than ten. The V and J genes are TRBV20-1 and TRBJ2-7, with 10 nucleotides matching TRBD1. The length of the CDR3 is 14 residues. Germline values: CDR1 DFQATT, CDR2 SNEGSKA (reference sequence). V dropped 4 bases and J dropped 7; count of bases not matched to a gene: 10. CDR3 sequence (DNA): TGCAGTGCTACTTCCGGGACAGGGGCTGGGGAGCAGTACTTC. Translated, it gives CSATSGTGAGEQYF.

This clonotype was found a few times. CDR3 in DNA: TGCAGCGTTGAGGCAGGGCGGGGAGAGACCCAGTACTTC. This sequence encodes CSVEAGRGETQYF. The chain uses TRBV29-1 and TRBJ2-5; perhaps TRBD2 as D (6 bases). V was clipped by 3 bases and J by 4 bases, with 12 bases between them. This CDR3 contains 13 residues. CDR1 and CDR2 (germline): SQVTM, ANQGSEA.

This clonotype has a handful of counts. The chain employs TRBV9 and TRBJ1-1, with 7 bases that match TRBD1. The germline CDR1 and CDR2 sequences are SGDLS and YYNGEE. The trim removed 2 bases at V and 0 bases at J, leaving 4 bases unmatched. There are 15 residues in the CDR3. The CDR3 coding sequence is TGTGCCAGCAGCGTTGGACAGGAGATGAACACTGAAGCTTTCTTT. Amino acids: CASSVGQEMNTEAFF.

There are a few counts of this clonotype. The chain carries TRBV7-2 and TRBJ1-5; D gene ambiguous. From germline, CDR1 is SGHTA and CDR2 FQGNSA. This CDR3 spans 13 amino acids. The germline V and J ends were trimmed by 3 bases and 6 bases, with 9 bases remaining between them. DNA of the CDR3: TGTGCCAGCAGCTTTGATCCCCCTCAGCCCCAGCATTTT. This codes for CASSFDPPQPQHF.

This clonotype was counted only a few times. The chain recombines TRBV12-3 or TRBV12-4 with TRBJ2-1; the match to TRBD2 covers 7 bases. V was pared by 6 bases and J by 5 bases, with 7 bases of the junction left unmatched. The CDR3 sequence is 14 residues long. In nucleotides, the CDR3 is TGTGCCAGCAGCTCGACTAGCATCCACAATGAGCAGTTCTTC. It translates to CASSSTSIHNEQFF.

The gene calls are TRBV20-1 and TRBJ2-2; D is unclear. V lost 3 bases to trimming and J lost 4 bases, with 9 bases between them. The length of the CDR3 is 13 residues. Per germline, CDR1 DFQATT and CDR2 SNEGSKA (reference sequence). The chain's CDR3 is CSASRPPTGELFF. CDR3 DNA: TGCAGTGCTAGTAGACCACCCACCGGGGAGCTGTTTTTT.

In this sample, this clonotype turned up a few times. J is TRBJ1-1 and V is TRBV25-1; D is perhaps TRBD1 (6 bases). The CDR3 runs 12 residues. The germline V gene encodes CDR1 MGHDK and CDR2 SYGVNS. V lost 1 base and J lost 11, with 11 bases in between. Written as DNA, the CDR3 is TGTGCCAGCAGTGAATCGGCAGGGGTGGCTTTCTTT. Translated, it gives CASSESAGVAFF.

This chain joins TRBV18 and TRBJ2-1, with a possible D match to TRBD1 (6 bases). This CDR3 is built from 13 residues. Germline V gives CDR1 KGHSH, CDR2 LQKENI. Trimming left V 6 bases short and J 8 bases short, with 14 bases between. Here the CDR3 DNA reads TGTGCCAGCTCGCAAAGCAGGGGCGATGAGCAGTTCTTC. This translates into CASSQSRGDEQFF. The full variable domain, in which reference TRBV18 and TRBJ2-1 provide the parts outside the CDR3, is NAGVMQNPRHLVRRRGQEARLRCSPMKGHSHVYWYRQLPEEGLKFMVYLQKENIIDESGMPKERFSAEFPKEGPSILRIQQVVRGDSAAYFCASSQSRGDEQFFGPGTRLTVL.

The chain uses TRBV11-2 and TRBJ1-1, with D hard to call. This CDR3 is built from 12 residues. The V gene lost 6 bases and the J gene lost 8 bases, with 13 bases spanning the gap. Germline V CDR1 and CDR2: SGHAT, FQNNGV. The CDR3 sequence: CASRRPLREAFF. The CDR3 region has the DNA TGTGCCAGCAGACGACCCCTCCGCGAAGCTTTCTTT. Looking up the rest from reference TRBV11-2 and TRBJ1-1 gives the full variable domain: EAGVAQSPRYKIIEKRQSVAFWCNPISGHATLYWYQQILGQGPKLLIQFQNNGVVDDSQLPKDRFSAERLKGVDSTLKIQPAKLEDSAVYLCASRRPLREAFFGQGTRLTVV.

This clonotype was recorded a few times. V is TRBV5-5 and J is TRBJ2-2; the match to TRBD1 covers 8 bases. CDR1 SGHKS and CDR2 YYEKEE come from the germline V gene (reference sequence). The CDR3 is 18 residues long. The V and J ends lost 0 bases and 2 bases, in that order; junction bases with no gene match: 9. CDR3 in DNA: TGTGCCAGCAGCTTGGGACAGGGGTTTTTCCTTAACACCGGGGAGCTGTTTTTT. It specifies CASSLGQGFFLNTGELFF.

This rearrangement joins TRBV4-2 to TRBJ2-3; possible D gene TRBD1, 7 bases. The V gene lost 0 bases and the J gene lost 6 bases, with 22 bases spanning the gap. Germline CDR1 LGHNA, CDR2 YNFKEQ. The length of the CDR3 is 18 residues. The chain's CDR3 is CASSQEEGAPGVQDTQYF. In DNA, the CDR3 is TGTGCCAGCAGCCAAGAAGAGGGGGCCCCGGGAGTGCAGGATACGCAGTATTTT.

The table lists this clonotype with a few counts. The CDR3 protein is CASRRDRGDPYGYTF. The DNA of the CDR3 is TGTGCCAGCAGACGGGACAGGGGCGACCCCTATGGCTACACCTTC. This chain connects TRBV7-3 to TRBJ1-2; 10 bases align to TRBD1. The CDR3 runs to 15 residues. Trimming removed 6 bases from V and 4 bases from J; junction bases left unmatched: 8. Germline V gene data show CDR1 as SGHTA and CDR2 as FQGTGA.

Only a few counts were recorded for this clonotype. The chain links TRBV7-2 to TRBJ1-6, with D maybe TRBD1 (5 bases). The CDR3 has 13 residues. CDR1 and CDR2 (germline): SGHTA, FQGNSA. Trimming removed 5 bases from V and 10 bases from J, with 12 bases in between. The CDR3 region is CASSPRQRSPLHF. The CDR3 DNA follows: TGTGCCAGCAGCCCACGACAGAGGTCACCCCTCCACTTT.

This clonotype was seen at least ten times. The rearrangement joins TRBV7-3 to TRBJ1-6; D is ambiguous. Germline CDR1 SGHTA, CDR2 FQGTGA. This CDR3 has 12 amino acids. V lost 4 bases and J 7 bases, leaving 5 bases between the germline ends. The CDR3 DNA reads TGTGCCAGCAGCTCCGGGAATTCACCCCTCCACTTT. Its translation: CASSSGNSPLHF.

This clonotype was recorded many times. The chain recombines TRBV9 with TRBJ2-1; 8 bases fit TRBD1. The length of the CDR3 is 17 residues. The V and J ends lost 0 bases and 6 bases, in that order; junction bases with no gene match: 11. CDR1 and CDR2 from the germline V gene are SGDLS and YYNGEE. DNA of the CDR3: TGTGCCAGCAGCGTAGATGACAGGGGTTATCATAGCAATGAGCAGTTCTTC. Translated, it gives CASSVDDRGYHSNEQFF.

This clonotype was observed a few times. Written as DNA, the CDR3 is TGTGCCAGCAGCCTCTTAGCGGGAGAAAGGGAGCAGTTCTTC. It encodes CASSLLAGEREQFF. The rearrangement uses TRBV5-4 and TRBJ2-1, with 9 positions matching TRBD2. Germline V gene lookup returns CDR1 SGHNT and CDR2 YYREEE (reference sequence). J lost 10 bases, V lost 4 bases, and 9 bases had no gene match. The CDR3 extends over 14 amino acids.

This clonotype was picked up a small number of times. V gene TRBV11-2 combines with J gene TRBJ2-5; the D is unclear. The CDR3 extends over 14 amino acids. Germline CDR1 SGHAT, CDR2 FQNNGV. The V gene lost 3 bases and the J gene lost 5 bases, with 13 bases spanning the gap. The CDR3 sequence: CASSLIIQAETQYF. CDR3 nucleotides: TGTGCCAGCAGCTTGATCATCCAGGCCGAGACCCAGTACTTC.

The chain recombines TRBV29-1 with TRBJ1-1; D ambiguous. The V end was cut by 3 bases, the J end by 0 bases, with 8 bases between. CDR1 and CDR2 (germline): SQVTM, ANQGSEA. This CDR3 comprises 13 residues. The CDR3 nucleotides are TGCAGCGTTGACCTTCGACTGAACACTGAAGCTTTCTTT. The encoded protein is CSVDLRLNTEAFF.

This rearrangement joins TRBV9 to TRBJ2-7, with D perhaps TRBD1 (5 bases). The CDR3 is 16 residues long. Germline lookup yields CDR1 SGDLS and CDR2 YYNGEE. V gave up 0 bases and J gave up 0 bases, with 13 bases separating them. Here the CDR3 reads CASSVEAGSGSYEQYF. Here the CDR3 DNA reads TGTGCCAGCAGCGTAGAGGCAGGGTCGGGCTCCTACGAGCAGTACTTC.

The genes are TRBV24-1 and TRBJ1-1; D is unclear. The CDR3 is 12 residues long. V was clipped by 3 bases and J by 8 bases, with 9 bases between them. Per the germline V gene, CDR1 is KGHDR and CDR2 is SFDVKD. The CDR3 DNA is TGTGCCACCAGTGATCCCCGACAAGAAGCTTTCTTT. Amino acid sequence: CATSDPRQEAFF.

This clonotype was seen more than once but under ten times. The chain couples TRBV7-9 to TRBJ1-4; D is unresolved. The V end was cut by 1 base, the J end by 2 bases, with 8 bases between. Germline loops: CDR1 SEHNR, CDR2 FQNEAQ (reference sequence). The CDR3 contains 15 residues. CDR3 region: CASSLGAGTNEKLFF. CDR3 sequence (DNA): TGTGCCAGCAGCTTAGGGGCCGGGACTAATGAAAAACTGTTTTTT.

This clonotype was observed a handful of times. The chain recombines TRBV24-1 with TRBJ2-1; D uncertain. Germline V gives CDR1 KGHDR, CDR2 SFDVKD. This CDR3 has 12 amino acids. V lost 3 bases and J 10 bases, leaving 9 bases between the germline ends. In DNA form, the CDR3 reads TGTGCCACCAGTGATACACCCGGGGAGCAGTTCTTC. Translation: CATSDTPGEQFF.

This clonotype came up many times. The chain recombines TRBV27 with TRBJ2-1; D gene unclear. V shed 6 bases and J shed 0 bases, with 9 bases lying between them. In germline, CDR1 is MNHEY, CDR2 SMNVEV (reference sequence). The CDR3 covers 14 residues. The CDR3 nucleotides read TGTGCCAGCAGGGGCGCGAGCTCCTACAATGAGCAGTTCTTC. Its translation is CASRGASSYNEQFF.

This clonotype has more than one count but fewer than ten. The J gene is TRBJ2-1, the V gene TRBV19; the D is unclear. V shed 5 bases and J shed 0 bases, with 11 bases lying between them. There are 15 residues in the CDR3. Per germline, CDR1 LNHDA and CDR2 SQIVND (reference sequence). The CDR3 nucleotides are TGTGCCAGTAGTTCACCTTTTGTCTCCTACAATGAGCAGTTCTTC. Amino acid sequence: CASSSPFVSYNEQFF. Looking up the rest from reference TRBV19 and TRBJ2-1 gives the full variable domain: DGGITQSPKYLFRKEGQNVTLSCEQNLNHDAMYWYRQDPGQGLRLIYYSQIVNDFQKGDIAEGYSVSREKKESFPLTVTSAQKNPTAFYLCASSSPFVSYNEQFFGPGTRLTVL.